This paragraph covers one T cell receptor (beta chain) sequence. The antigen it recognizes is unknown. Base qualities are not at hand, and no much larger clone is one base apart. The entry originates in a study of blood T cell repertoires in COVID-19 (dated by TCRdb to about 2020). With respect to the entire study: The collaborator samples originated in the United States, Italy and Spain and spanned the acute and convalescent phases of COVID-19. The dataset comprised deeply sampled blood TCRbeta repertoires from subjects exposed to, actively infected with, or recovered from COVID-19. The samples were drawn from the first 160 participants of the ongoing ImmuneRACE study and from more than 1,000 subjects provided by 6 global collaborators. The repertoires were released in a freely available public database meant as a resource for research on the immune response to SARS-CoV-2. The sample metadata nearly always contained a de-identified subject ID, COVID-19 status, age in years and sex. The prospective study material was composed of cDNA or gDNA derived from T cells, B-cell-depleted T cells, or PBMCs. HLA class I and class II types, where available, came from metadata supplied by the sample provider rather than from assay-based typing.

TCRbeta CDR3 regions were amplified from genomic DNA using the immunoSEQ Assay, a bias-controlled multiplex PCR. On the authors' methods: The number of nucleated cells in each sample was estimated by amplification of reference gene primers within the assay. To quantify the absolute abundance of each unique TCRbeta CDR3 rearrangement, sequence reads were collapsed and filtered. For each sample, productive Simpson clonality was calculated as the square root of Simpson's diversity index over productive rearrangements. TCRdb re-hosts the immuneACCESS table, in-frame sequences only. Its copies lack some clones; in the studies checked, an unresolved V gene accounts for under half of them, and the cause for the rest is not known. V and J calls plus clone size are reproduced from that table; the DNA served to infer D and trimming. The sample records 400,000 or so clones, roughly 87% of which are singletons. The top ten constitute 0.55% to 0.75% of the sample.

Participants in the prospective study were aged about 18 to 95 years, lived in 24 United States geographic areas, and enrolled through a virtual design. In the prospective study, cohorts were assigned on the basis of participant-reported clinical history obtained from a screening survey and a study questionnaire. For ImmuneRACE Cohort 3, a participant was defined as recovered based on two consecutive negative NP/OP PCR tests, clearance by a healthcare professional, or resolution of symptoms. In the prospective study, mobile phlebotomists collected whole blood, serum and a nasopharyngeal or oropharyngeal swab from each participant. Participants in the prospective study had the option to provide additional blood draws and questionnaires over a 2-month period. Before DNA extraction, blood samples from the prospective study were shipped at room temperature or frozen. The CDR3 runs 15 residues from the cysteine to the phenylalanine. Only the CDR3 part of the read is kept: 45 bases, read in frame from the first base. The germline V and J ends show losses of 5 bases and 5 bases respectively, and no gene match explains 11 bases of the junction. Taken from the germline V gene (reference sequence), the CDR1 and CDR2 loops are LNHDA and SQIVND.

Findings and caveats that apply to the study as a whole: The amount of clinical and demographic metadata varied by source and participant and was provided uncurated.

The chain is made from TRBV19 and TRBJ2-7, with TRBD1 matching 8 junction bases. The TCR originated in a man between 18 and 29 years old who had recovered from COVID-19. The sequenced sample consisted of PBMCs or T cells enriched from blood (not recorded which). For the CDR3, the sequence is CASSLYQGALDEQYF. The DNA reads as follows: TGTGCCAGTAGTCTATACCAGGGGGCATTAGACGAGCAGTACTTC.